The clone carrying this T cell receptor (beta chain) showed up many times. Its cognate antigen is unknown. CDR3 size: 11 residues. The germline gives CDR1 DFQATT, CDR2 SNEGSKA (reference sequence). The V and J ends lost 6 bases and 8 bases, in that order; junction bases with no gene match: 5. With a J-beta primer mix and a sample-barcoded 5' primer, a second PCR ran about 6 to 11 cycles. Each cDNA molecule was tagged by a template-switch adaptor that had 12 random nucleotides. TCRdb re-analysed the 5' RACE reads in MiXCR, keeping a single row per CDR3 protein. The sample holds 850,000 to 950,000 distinct CDR3 sequences; roughly 26% are singletons and the top ten take 15% to 20%. This sample was included in a study of blood T cells in healthy people across ages. Study outcomes and limitations: Age brought a roughly linear fall in TCR beta diversity measured per million T cells. Estimates drawn from one million T cells were deemed to understate diversity. A greater number of naive CD4+ cells and higher diversity distinguished long-lived donors from aged donors.

V is TRBV20-1 and J is TRBJ1-2; 8 positions agree with TRBD1. The TCR comes from a woman older than 75 in good health. Material: blood. CDR3 in DNA: TGCAGTGCCTGGACAGGGCAGGGCTACACCTTC. It is translated as CSAWTGQGYTF.